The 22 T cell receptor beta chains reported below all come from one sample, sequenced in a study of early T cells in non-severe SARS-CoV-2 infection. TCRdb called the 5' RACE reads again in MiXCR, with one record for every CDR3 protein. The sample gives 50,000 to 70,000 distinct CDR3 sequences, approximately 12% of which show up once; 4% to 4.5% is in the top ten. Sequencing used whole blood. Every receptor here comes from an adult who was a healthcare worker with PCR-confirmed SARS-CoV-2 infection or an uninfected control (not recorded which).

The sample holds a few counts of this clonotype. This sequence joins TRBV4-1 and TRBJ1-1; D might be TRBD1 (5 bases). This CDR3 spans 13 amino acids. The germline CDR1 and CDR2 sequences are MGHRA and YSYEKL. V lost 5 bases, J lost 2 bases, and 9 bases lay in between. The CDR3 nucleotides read TGCGCCAGCAGCATACAGGAAAACACTGAAGCTTTCTTT. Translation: CASSIQENTEAFF.

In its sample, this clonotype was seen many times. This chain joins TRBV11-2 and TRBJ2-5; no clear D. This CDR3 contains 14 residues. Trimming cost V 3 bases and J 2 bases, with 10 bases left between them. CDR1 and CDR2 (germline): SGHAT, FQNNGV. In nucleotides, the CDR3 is TGTGCCAGCAGCTTTGCGGTCCAACAAGAGACCCAGTACTTC. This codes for CASSFAVQQETQYF. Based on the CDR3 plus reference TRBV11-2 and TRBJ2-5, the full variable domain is EAGVAQSPRYKIIEKRQSVAFWCNPISGHATLYWYQQILGQGPKLLIQFQNNGVVDDSQLPKDRFSAERLKGVDSTLKIQPAKLEDSAVYLCASSFAVQQETQYFGPGTRLLVL.

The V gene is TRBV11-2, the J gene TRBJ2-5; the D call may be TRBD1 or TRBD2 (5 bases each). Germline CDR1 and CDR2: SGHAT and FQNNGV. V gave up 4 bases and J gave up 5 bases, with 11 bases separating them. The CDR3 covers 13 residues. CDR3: CASSYGAVETQYF. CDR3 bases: TGTGCCAGCAGCTACGGGGCCGTGGAGACCCAGTACTTC.

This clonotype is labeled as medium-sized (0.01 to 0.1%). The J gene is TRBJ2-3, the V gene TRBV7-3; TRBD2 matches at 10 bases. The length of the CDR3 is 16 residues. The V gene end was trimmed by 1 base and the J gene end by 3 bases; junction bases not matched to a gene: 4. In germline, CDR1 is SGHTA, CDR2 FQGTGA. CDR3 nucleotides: TGTGCCAGCAGCTTAAAGTCTAGCGGGAGTACAGATACGCAGTATTTT. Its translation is CASSLKSSGSTDTQYF.

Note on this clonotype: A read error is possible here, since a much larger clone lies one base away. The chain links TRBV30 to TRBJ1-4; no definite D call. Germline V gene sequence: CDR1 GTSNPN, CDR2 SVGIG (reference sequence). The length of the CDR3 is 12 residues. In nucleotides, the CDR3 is TGTGCCTGGTGTGTACAGAATGAAAAACTGTTTTTT. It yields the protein CAWCVQNEKLFF.

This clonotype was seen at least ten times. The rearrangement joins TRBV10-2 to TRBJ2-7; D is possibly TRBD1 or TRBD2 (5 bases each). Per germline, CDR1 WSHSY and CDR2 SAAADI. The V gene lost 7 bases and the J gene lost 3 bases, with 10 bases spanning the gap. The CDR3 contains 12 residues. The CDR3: CASIGDLYEQYF. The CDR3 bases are TGCGCCAGCATCGGGGACCTCTACGAGCAGTACTTC.

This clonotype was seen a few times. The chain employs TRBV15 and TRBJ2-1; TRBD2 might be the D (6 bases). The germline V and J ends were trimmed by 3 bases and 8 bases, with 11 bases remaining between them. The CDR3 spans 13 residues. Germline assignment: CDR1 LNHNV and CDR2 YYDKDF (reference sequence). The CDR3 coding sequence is TGTGCCACCAGCAGCGGGAGTCGGGATGAGCAGTTCTTC. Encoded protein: CATSSGSRDEQFF.

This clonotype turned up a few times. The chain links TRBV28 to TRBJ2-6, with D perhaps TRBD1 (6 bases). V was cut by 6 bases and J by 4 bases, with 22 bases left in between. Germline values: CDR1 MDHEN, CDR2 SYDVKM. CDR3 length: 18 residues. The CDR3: CASSLDPQGLLGANVLTF. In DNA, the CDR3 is TGTGCCAGCAGCCTAGATCCACAGGGTCTCTTGGGGGCCAACGTCCTGACTTTC.

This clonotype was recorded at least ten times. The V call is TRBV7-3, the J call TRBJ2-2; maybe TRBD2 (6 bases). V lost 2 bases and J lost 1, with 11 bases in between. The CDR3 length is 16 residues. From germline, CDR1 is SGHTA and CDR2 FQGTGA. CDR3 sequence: CASSLSGVRNTGELFF. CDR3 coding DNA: TGTGCCAGCAGCTTATCGGGGGTTCGGAACACCGGGGAGCTGTTTTTT. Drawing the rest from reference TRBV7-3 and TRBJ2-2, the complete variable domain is GAGVSQTPSNKVTEKGKYVELRCDPISGHTALYWYRQSLGQGPEFLIYFQGTGAADDSGLPNDRFFAVRPEGSVSTLKIQRTERGDSAVYLCASSLSGVRNTGELFFGEGSRLTVL.

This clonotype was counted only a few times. The DNA of the CDR3 is TGTGCTAGTGGCCTGATCCAGGGGATCCAAGAGACCCAGTACTTC. It is translated as CASGLIQGIQETQYF. The J gene is TRBJ2-5, the V gene TRBV12-5; D perhaps matches TRBD1 (6 bases). Germline-derived CDR1 and CDR2 are LGHNT and FRNRAP. CDR3 length: 15 residues. V lost 6 bases and J 1 base, leaving 15 bases between the germline ends.

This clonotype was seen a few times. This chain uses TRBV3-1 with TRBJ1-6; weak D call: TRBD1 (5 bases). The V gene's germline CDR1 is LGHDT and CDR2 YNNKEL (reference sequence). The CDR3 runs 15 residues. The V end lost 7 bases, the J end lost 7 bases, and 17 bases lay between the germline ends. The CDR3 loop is CASTLGDSHNSPLHF. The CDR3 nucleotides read TGTGCCAGCACCCTTGGGGACTCCCACAATTCACCCCTCCACTTT. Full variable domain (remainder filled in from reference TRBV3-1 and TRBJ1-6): DTAVSQTPKYLVTQMGNDKSIKCEQNLGHDTMYWYKQDSKKFLKIMFSYNNKELIINETVPNRFSPKSPDKAHLNLHINSLELGDSAVYFCASTLGDSHNSPLHFGNGTRLTVT.

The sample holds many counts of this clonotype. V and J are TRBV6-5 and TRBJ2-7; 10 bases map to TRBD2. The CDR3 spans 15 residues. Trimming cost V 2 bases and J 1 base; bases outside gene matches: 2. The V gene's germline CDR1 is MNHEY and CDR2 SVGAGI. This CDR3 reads CASSYASGSSYEQYF. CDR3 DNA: TGTGCCAGCAGTTACGCTAGCGGGAGTTCCTACGAGCAGTACTTC.

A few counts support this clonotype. Written as DNA, the CDR3 is TGTGCCAGCTCACCCCGGGAAAGTGAGCAGTTCTTC. It codes for CASSPRESEQFF. The gene calls are TRBV18 and TRBJ2-1; D is possibly TRBD2 (5 bases). Trimming removed 3 bases from V and 9 bases from J, with 9 bases in between. This CDR3 is 12 amino acids long. The germline V gene has CDR1 KGHSH and CDR2 LQKENI.

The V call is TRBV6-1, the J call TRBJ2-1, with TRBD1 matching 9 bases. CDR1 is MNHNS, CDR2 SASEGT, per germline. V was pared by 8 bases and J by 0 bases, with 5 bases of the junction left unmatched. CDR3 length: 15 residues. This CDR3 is CASVQGAISYNEQFF. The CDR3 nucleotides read TGTGCCAGCGTACAGGGGGCCATCTCCTACAATGAGCAGTTCTTC.

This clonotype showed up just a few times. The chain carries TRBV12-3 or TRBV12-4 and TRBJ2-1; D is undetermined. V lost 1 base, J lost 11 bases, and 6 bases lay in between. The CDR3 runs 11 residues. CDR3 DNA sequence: TGTGCCAGCAGTTTAGGGGGTAAGCAGTTCTTC. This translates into CASSLGGKQFF.

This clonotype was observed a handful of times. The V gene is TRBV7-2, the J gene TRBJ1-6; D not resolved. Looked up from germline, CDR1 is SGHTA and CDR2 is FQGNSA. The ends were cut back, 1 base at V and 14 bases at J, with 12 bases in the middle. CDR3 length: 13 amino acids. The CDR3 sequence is CASSLGLLRTLHF. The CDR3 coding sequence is TGTGCCAGCAGCTTAGGACTCTTAAGGACCCTCCACTTT.

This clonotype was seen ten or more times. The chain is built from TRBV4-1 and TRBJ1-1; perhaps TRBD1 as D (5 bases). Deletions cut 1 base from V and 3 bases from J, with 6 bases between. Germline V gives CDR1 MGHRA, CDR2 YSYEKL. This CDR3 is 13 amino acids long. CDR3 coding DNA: TGCGCCAGCAGCCAAGGACAGTACACTGAAGCTTTCTTT. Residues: CASSQGQYTEAFF.

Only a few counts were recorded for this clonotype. CDR3: CASSARQGATYEQYF. The CDR3 bases are TGTGCCAGCTCAGCAAGACAGGGGGCGACCTACGAGCAGTACTTC. This rearrangement joins TRBV18 to TRBJ2-7, with 10 bases lining up with TRBD1. V trimming: 5 bases; J trimming: 2 bases; junction bases outside the gene matches: 6. Per the germline V gene, CDR1 is KGHSH and CDR2 is LQKENI. There are 15 residues in the CDR3.

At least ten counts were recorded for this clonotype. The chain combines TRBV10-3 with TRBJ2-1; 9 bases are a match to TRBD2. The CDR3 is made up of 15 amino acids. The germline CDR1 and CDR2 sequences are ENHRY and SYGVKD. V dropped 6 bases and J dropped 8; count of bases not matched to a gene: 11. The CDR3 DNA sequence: TGTGCCATCAGGAAGAGCGGGGGGCCCTTCGATGAGCAGTTCTTC. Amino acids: CAIRKSGGPFDEQFF.

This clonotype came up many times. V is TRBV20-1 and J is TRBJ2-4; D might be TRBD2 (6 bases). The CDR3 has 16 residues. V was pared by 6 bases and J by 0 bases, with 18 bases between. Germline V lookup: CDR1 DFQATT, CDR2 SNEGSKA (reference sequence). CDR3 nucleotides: TGCAGTGCAAGGTCGTTGGAGGGCCTAGCCAAAAACATTCAGTACTTC. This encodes CSARSLEGLAKNIQYF.

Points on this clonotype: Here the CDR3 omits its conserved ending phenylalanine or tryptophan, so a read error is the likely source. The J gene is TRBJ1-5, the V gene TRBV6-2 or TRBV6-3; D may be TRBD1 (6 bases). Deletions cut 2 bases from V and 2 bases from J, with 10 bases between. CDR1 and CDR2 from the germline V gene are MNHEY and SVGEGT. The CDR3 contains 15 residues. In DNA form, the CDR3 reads TGTGCCAGCAGTTACCGGGAGGGGGGCAATCAGCCCCAGCATTCT. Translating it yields CASSYREGGNQPQHS.

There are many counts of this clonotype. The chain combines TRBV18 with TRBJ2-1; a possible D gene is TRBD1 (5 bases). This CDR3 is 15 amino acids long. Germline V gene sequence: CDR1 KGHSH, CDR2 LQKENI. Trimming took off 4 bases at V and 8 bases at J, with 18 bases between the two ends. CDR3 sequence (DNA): TGTGCCAGCTCACTCAGACAGACTGATAGGGATGAGCAGTTCTTC. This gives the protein CASSLRQTDRDEQFF.